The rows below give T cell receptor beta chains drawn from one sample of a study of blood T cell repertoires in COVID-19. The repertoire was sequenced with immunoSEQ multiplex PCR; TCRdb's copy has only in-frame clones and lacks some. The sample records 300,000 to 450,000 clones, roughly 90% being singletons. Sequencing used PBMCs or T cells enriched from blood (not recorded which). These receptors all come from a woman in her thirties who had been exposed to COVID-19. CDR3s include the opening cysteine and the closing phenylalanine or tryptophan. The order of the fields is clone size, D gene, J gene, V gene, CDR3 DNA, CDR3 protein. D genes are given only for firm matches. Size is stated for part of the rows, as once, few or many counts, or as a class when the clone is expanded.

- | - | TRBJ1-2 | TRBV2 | TGTGCCAGCAGTGAAGGGTATGGGCCCGGTGGCTACACCTTC | CASSEGYGPGGYTF
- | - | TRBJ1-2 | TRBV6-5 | TGTGCCACCCATGGGGGGTATGGCTACACCTTC | CATHGGYGYTF
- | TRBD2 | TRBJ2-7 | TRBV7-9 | TGTGCCAGCAGCCCCGGGACCGGGACTAGAGTCGACGAGCAGTACTTC | CASSPGTGTRVDEQYF
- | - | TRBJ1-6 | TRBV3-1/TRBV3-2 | TGTGCCAGCAGCCAAGGGCAGGGCCCGGCGAATTCACCCCTCCACTTT | CASSQGQGPANSPLHF
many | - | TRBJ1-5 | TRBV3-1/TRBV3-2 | TGTGCCAGCAGCCATGGGGGGGGCAATCAGCCCCAGCATTTT | CASSHGGGNQPQHF
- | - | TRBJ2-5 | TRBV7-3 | TGTGCCAGCAGCTTAGGGCACGCCGGGAACCGCCAAGAGACCCAGTACTTC | CASSLGHAGNRQETQYF
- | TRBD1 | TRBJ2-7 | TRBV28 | TGTGCCACCGAACGACAGGGTGGCGAGCAGTACTTC | CATERQGGEQYF
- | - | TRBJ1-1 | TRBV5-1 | TGCGCCAGCAGCGCCGCCCCGGAGGCGGGGAACACTGAAGCTTTCTTT | CASSAAPEAGNTEAFF
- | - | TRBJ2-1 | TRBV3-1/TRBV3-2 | TGTGCCAGCAGCCAAGATTTACCTAGCTCGGGTGTTCAGTTCTTC | CASSQDLPSSGVQFF
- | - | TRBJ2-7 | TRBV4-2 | TGTGCCAGCAGCCTAGACAGGTCCTACGAGCAGTACTTC | CASSLDRSYEQYF
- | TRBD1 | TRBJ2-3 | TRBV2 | TGTGCCAGCAGTTCCGACAGGGTGGATACGCAGTATTTT | CASSSDRVDTQYF
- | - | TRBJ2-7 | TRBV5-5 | TGTGCCAGCAGCTTGGACAGGGACGCCTACGAGCAGTACTTC | CASSLDRDAYEQYF
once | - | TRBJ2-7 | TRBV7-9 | TGTGCCAGCAGCTTAGATCTGGCAGGGGACACCTACGAGCAGTACTTC | CASSLDLAGDTYEQYF
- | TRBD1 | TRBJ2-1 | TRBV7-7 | TGTGCCAGCAGCTTAGGGGGGACAGGGTCGTACAATGAGCAGTTCTTC | CASSLGGTGSYNEQFF
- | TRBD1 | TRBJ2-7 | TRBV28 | TGTGCCAGCAGTCGACACAGGGGGAAGTACTTC | CASSRHRGKYF
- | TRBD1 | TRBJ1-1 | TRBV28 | TGTGCCAGCAGTTTGGTAAAGACAGGGATTAAAGCTTTCTTT | CASSLVKTGIKAFF
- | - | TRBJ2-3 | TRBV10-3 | TGTGCCATCAGTGAGTCTAGCGGCCCGGGGACAGATACGCAGTATTTT | CAISESSGPGTDTQYF
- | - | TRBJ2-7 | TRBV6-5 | TGTGCCAGCAGCGCCCGGGGCTACGAGCAGTACTTC | CASSARGYEQYF
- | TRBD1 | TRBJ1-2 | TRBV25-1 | TGTGCCAGCAGTGAATCGGGACAGGGGGCTCATGGCTACACCTTC | CASSESGQGAHGYTF
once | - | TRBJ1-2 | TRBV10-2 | TGCGCCAGCAGAGCACCTCGACAGGACGGTGGCTACACCTTC | CASRAPRQDGGYTF
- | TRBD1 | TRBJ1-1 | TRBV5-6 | TGTGCCAGCAGCCTGGGACAGGGACAGGGCACTGAAGCTTTCTTT | CASSLGQGQGTEAFF
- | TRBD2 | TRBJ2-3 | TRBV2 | TGTGCCAGCATTAGGTTAGCGGGAGAACCAGATACGCAGTATTTT | CASIRLAGEPDTQYF
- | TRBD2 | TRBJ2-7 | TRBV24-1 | TGTGCCACCGGAAAAGCGGGAGGTCTGTCCTACGAGCAGTACTTC | CATGKAGGLSYEQYF
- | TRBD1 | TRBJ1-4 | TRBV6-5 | TGTGCCAGCAGTTACACAGGGGTGACTAATGAAAAACTGTTTTTT | CASSYTGVTNEKLFF